The T cell receptor beta chain described here comes from a study of cytomegalovirus exposure and HLA in healthy donors. Primers included in the PCR were 60 Vbeta and 13 Jbeta primers. The assay was immunoSEQ multiplex PCR, and TCRdb's table has in-frame clones only and misses some. This table holds about 93,000 clones, approximately 69% found once. There are a few counts of this clone. Antigen specificity is unknown. Study-wide results and caveats: In a later analysis, V- and J-gene trimming of beta chains associated with a DCLRE1C missense variant, replicated independently. Most observed TCR sequences were rare, whereas some public TCRs were detected in many donors. In vitro data verified a few CMV-associated chains as specific for CMV antigens. Available immune exposure information was restricted to CMV serostatus only.

The receptor comes from a boy between 10 and 17 years old in good health and CMV-seropositive. Sequencing input: PBMCs.

CDR3 sequence (DNA): TGTGCCAGCAGTTTAGAGAACAGGTCCTCACCCCTCCACTTT. Encoded protein: CASSLENRSSPLHF. The chain combines TRBV27 with TRBJ1-6; weak D call: TRBD1 (5 bases). The germline V gene encodes CDR1 MNHEY and CDR2 SMNVEV (reference sequence). With 2 bases removed from V and 10 bases from J, the gap between germline ends came to 12 bases. This CDR3 is built from 14 residues.